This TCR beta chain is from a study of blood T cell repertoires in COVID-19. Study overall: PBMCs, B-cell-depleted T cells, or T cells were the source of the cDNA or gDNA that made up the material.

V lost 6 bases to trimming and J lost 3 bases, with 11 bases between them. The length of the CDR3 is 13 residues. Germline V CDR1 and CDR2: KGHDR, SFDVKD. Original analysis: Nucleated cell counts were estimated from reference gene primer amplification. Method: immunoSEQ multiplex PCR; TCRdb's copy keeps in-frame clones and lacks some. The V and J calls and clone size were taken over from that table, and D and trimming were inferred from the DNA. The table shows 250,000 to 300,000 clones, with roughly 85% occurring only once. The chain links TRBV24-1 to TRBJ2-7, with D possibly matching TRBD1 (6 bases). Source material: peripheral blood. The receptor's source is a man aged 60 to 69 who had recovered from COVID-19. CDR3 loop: CATSSRQDYEQYF. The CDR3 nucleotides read TGTGCCACCAGTTCGAGACAGGACTACGAGCAGTACTTC.